One and the same sample provided the 27 T cell receptor beta chains below, sequenced in a study of T-cell reconstitution after alpha-beta-depleted transplantation in children. TCRbeta library preparation incorporated unique molecular identifiers. TCRdb ran MiXCR on the PCR reads and lists one entry per CDR3 protein. The sample lists fewer than 550,000 distinct CDR3 sequences; under 20% were seen once. The sequences come from PBMCs, mostly from graft donor cells, collected 360 days after TCRalphabeta/CD19-depleted stem cell transplant. The source of these receptors is a boy under three years old who had a stem cell transplant for Wiskott-Aldrich syndrome, so the T cells may come from the graft donor.

This clonotype was seen only a few times. The chain joins TRBV20-1 to TRBJ2-1, with 8 positions matching TRBD1. V shed 0 bases and J 6 bases; nucleotides not matched to a gene: 7. Germline CDR1 reads DFQATT; CDR2 reads SNEGSKA (reference sequence). The CDR3 length is 15 residues. The CDR3 loop is CSARDWQGAGNEQFF. The DNA for the CDR3 is TGCAGTGCTAGAGATTGGCAGGGGGCGGGCAATGAGCAGTTCTTC.

The chain employs TRBV20-1 and TRBJ2-2; 7 nucleotides line up with TRBD1. Germline loops: CDR1 DFQATT, CDR2 SNEGSKA (reference sequence). V gave up 3 bases and J gave up 7 bases; unmatched junction bases: 5. The CDR3 spans 13 residues. CDR3 nucleotide sequence: TGCAGTGCTAGTAACAGGGGAAGCGGGGAGCTGTTTTTT. Amino acids: CSASNRGSGELFF.

V usage is TRBV7-8 and J usage is TRBJ1-5, with a weak D call TRBD1 (5 bases). V lost 3 bases to trimming and J lost 2 bases, with 11 bases between them. Per germline, CDR1 SGHVS and CDR2 FQNEAQ. This CDR3 spans 15 amino acids. The CDR3 sequence is CASSFGGGGNQPQHF. Here the CDR3 DNA reads TGTGCCAGCAGCTTTGGCGGGGGTGGCAATCAGCCCCAGCATTTT.

The chain combines TRBV7-2 with TRBJ2-3; no definite D call. Germline V lookup: CDR1 SGHTA, CDR2 FQGNSA. This CDR3 has 12 amino acids. Trimming took 8 bases from V and 2 from J, leaving 8 bases between them. The DNA for the CDR3 is TGTGCCAGCGAGGAAATCACAGATACGCAGTATTTT. It is translated as CASEEITDTQYF.

The gene calls are TRBV9 and TRBJ2-6; the D is unclear. Trimming left V 1 base short and J 2 bases short, with 10 bases between. Germline lookup yields CDR1 SGDLS and CDR2 YYNGEE. The length of the CDR3 is 16 residues. The CDR3 region is CASSVPVAAGANVLTF. Written as DNA, the CDR3 is TGTGCCAGCAGCGTACCCGTGGCGGCTGGGGCCAACGTCCTGACTTTC.

The chain recombines TRBV5-1 with TRBJ2-1; D ambiguous. Germline V gene sequence: CDR1 SGHRS, CDR2 YFSETQ. V was clipped by 1 base and J by 7 bases, with 12 bases between them. CDR3 length: 14 amino acids. The CDR3 sequence is CASSLLTEYNEQFF. CDR3 sequence (DNA): TGCGCCAGCAGCTTGTTAACAGAATATAATGAGCAGTTCTTC.

This clonotype was counted many times. This chain connects TRBV12-3 or TRBV12-4 to TRBJ1-1, with TRBD1 as a possible D gene (5 bases). V was pared by 6 bases and J by 4 bases, with 12 bases between. The CDR3 has 13 residues. CDR3: CASRRDGGTEAFF. Here the CDR3 DNA reads TGTGCCAGCAGAAGGGACGGGGGCACTGAAGCTTTCTTT.

This clonotype was observed a few times. V and J are TRBV25-1 and TRBJ2-5, with D perhaps given as TRBD1 or TRBD2 (6 bases each). Looked up from germline, CDR1 is MGHDK and CDR2 is SYGVNS. The CDR3 extends over 15 amino acids. V dropped 1 base and J dropped 5 bases, with 14 bases sitting between them. The CDR3 sequence: CASSESGAPHETQYF. CDR3 nucleotides: TGTGCCAGCAGTGAATCGGGGGCCCCGCACGAGACCCAGTACTTC.

Here the CDR3 DNA reads TGTGCCGCATCCGGGACGCTACAAGAGACCCAGTACTTC. Protein sequence: CAASGTLQETQYF. This chain joins TRBV24-1 and TRBJ2-5; TRBD1 or TRBD2 may be the D gene (5 bases each). The CDR3 spans 13 residues. V lost 12 bases and J lost 2, with 15 bases in between. Germline V gene data show CDR1 as KGHDR and CDR2 as SFDVKD.

The chain is built from TRBV12-3 or TRBV12-4 and TRBJ2-3; 8 nucleotides line up with TRBD2. The ends lost 4 bases at V and 5 bases at J; junction bases unmatched: 17. This CDR3 contains 18 residues. This chain's CDR3 is CASSYPRAGGRSGDTQYF. The CDR3 DNA is TGTGCCAGCAGTTACCCCCGAGCCGGCGGGAGGAGTGGAGATACGCAGTATTTT.

This clonotype appeared a few times. Relative to the germline gene, one junction end is altered; a read error may explain this. V is TRBV10-3 and J is TRBJ2-1; D remains ambiguous. This CDR3 is built from 15 residues. Germline lookup yields CDR1 ENHRY and CDR2 SYGVKD. The CDR3 sequence: CASSEDKAFYNEQFF. The CDR3 region has the DNA TGTGCCAGCAGTGAAGACAAGGCCTTTTACAATGAGCAGTTCTTC.

V is TRBV10-1 and J is TRBJ2-5, with TRBD2 identical over 11 bases. Germline CDR1 reads WNHNN; CDR2 reads SYGVQD (reference sequence). This CDR3 contains 16 residues. The V segment lost 3 bases and the J segment 5 bases; nucleotides outside the gene matches: 8. The CDR3 DNA follows: TGCGCCAGCAGTGAAGGACTAGCGGGTCAGACGGAGACCCAGTACTTC. Residues: CASSEGLAGQTETQYF.

This clonotype was recorded at least ten times. The J gene is TRBJ2-7, the V gene TRBV12-3 or TRBV12-4, with 9 bases fitting TRBD1. The CDR3 totals 13 residues. J gave up 4 bases and V 6 bases, and 4 bases lay outside the gene matches. Written as DNA, the CDR3 is TGTGCCAGCAGCCCGGACAGGGGATACGAGCAGTACTTC. Translated, it gives CASSPDRGYEQYF.

The chain joins TRBV5-1 to TRBJ2-3; D gene unclear. The V end lost 2 bases, the J end lost 1 base, and 11 bases lay between the germline ends. CDR3 length: 15 residues. CDR1 is SGHRS and CDR2 is YFSETQ in the germline V gene. The CDR3 DNA sequence: TGCGCCAGCAGCTTTACTGGTGTACGCACAGATACGCAGTATTTT. Translating gives CASSFTGVRTDTQYF.

This clonotype was detected ten times or more. CDR3 sequence (DNA): TGTGCCAGCAGCCCAAACGGACTAGCGGGGTACAATGAGCAGTTCTTC. This codes for CASSPNGLAGYNEQFF. The V gene is TRBV11-2, the J gene TRBJ2-1, with 12 positions matching TRBD2. V lost 5 bases, J lost 4 bases, and 6 bases stayed unmatched. This CDR3 has 16 residues. CDR1 SGHAT and CDR2 FQNNGV come from the germline V gene.

This clonotype has a handful of counts. The chain joins TRBV2 to TRBJ2-2; D might be TRBD1 or TRBD2, each matching 6 bases. CDR3 size: 17 residues. Germline CDR1 is SNHLY and CDR2 is FYNNEI. Between the trimmed V and J ends, which lost 5 bases and 0 bases, there was a span of 16 bases. DNA of the CDR3: TGTGCCAGCAGTCTCCCGAGGGGGGAGACGAACACCGGGGAGCTGTTTTTT. The encoded protein is CASSLPRGETNTGELFF.

The chain links TRBV5-1 to TRBJ2-7; TRBD2 matches at 7 bases. The junction had 6 bases not matched to a gene; V was cut back by 3 bases and J by 3 bases. CDR1 and CDR2 (germline): SGHRS, YFSETQ. This CDR3 is built from 14 residues. CDR3 sequence reads: CASSSEGLNYEQYF. In DNA form, the CDR3 reads TGCGCCAGCAGCTCCGAGGGACTAAACTACGAGCAGTACTTC.

This clonotype has a handful of counts. The V and J genes are TRBV24-1 and TRBJ2-1; TRBD1 agrees at 7 bases. There are 17 residues in the CDR3. The V and J ends lost 4 bases and 4 bases, in that order; junction bases with no gene match: 12. Germline V gives CDR1 KGHDR, CDR2 SFDVKD. The CDR3, as DNA: TGTGCCACCAGTGACGCGCAGGGGGTAGGTGGGTACAATGAGCAGTTCTTC. This encodes CATSDAQGVGGYNEQFF.

The chain recombines TRBV7-9 with TRBJ2-1; D is perhaps TRBD2 (6 bases). CDR1 is SEHNR and CDR2 is FQNEAQ in the germline V gene (reference sequence). The CDR3 runs to 13 residues. V was shortened by 5 bases and J by 8 bases, with 13 bases between the two germline ends. The CDR3 loop reads CASSPGTYHEQFF. CDR3 nucleotide sequence: TGTGCCAGCAGCCCCGGGACTTATCATGAGCAGTTCTTC.

The chain uses TRBV24-1 and TRBJ2-1, with TRBD2 matching over 8 bases. Germline V CDR1 and CDR2: KGHDR, SFDVKD. Unmatched junction bases numbered 8, after V lost 4 bases and J lost 7 bases. The CDR3 covers 15 residues. The CDR3, as DNA: TGTGCCACCAGTGAAGGACTAGCCGGAGGGAATGAGCAGTTCTTC. Protein product: CATSEGLAGGNEQFF.

The table lists this clonotype with a few counts. V gene TRBV3-1 combines with J gene TRBJ2-5; D uncertain. CDR1 is LGHDT and CDR2 is YNNKEL in the germline V gene (reference sequence). The CDR3 has 15 residues. The V end was cut by 2 bases, the J end by 5 bases, with 15 bases between. The CDR3 loop reads CASSQILAEGETQYF. The CDR3 DNA reads TGTGCCAGCAGCCAAATCCTGGCGGAAGGGGAGACCCAGTACTTC.

This clonotype was detected a few times. The rearrangement joins TRBV7-9 to TRBJ2-1, with D perhaps being TRBD1 or TRBD2 (5 bases each). Germline CDR1 reads SEHNR; CDR2 reads FQNEAQ (reference sequence). CDR3 length: 13 residues. The V end was cut by 3 bases, the J end by 6 bases, with 9 bases between. CDR3 amino acids: CASSFTRGNEQFF. DNA of the CDR3: TGTGCCAGCAGCTTCACTAGGGGCAATGAGCAGTTCTTC.

The rearrangement joins TRBV20-1 to TRBJ2-3, with 11 bases identical to TRBD2. Germline V gene data show CDR1 as DFQATT and CDR2 as SNEGSKA (reference sequence). The CDR3 length is 15 residues. The ends lost 3 bases at V and 4 bases at J; junction bases unmatched: 6. The CDR3 coding sequence is TGCAGTGCTAGGACGGGACTAGCGGCCCCAGATACGCAGTATTTT. Protein product: CSARTGLAAPDTQYF.

This chain uses TRBV24-1 with TRBJ2-1; TRBD2 matches 7 bases. The CDR3 length is 15 residues. The V gene end was trimmed by 9 bases and the J gene end by 1 base; junction bases not matched to a gene: 8. Germline V gene data show CDR1 as KGHDR and CDR2 as SFDVKD. In DNA form, the CDR3 reads TGTGCCACCGGTGCGGGAGCTGGGTCCTACAATGAGCAGTTCTTC. This encodes CATGAGAGSYNEQFF.

The V call is TRBV10-3, the J call TRBJ2-6, with TRBD2 as a possible D gene (5 bases). There are 14 residues in the CDR3. The germline V gene encodes CDR1 ENHRY and CDR2 SYGVKD. V lost 4 bases, J lost 2 bases, and 6 bases lay in between. CDR3 residues: CAISGGAGANVLTF. CDR3 in DNA: TGTGCCATCAGTGGGGGAGCTGGGGCCAACGTCCTGACTTTC.

The chain is built from TRBV12-3 or TRBV12-4 and TRBJ2-1; D gene ambiguous. V was shortened by 5 bases and J by 3 bases, with 14 bases between the two germline ends. This CDR3 region has 15 residues. Here the CDR3 DNA reads TGTGCCAGCAGTATGCAGGTGGCGAGCTACAATGAGCAGTTCTTC. The encoded protein is CASSMQVASYNEQFF.

The genes are TRBV15 and TRBJ2-2; D is possibly TRBD2 (5 bases). CDR1 and CDR2 (germline): LNHNV, YYDKDF (reference sequence). The CDR3 extends over 16 amino acids. V shed 0 bases and J shed 0 bases, with 8 bases lying between them. DNA of the CDR3: TGTGCCACCAGCAGAGACCGGGGTTCGAACACCGGGGAGCTGTTTTTT. This sequence encodes CATSRDRGSNTGELFF.